These 23 T cell receptor beta chains were all obtained from the same sample, sequenced in a study of cytomegalovirus exposure and HLA in healthy donors. Primers for the PCR totalled 60 Vbeta and 13 Jbeta. Using immunoSEQ multiplex PCR, the repertoire was profiled, and TCRdb retains in-frame clones only, with some absent. The sample lists about 50,000 clones, over 60% occurring once. Sequencing was carried out using PBMCs. These receptor sequences come from a man aged 25-45 years in good health and CMV-seropositive.

This clone showed up just a few times. This chain connects TRBV6-5 to TRBJ2-1, with TRBD2 matching 9 bases. Germline CDR1 MNHEY, CDR2 SVGAGI. The trim removed 2 bases at V and 4 bases at J, leaving 6 bases unmatched. The CDR3 sequence is 16 residues long. The CDR3 reads CASSYRGSGGYNEQFF. The CDR3 DNA reads as TGTGCCAGCAGTTACCGTGGTAGCGGGGGATACAATGAGCAGTTCTTC.

The chain recombines TRBV10-3 with TRBJ2-3; a possible D gene is TRBD2 (6 bases). The V end was cut by 10 bases, the J end by 2 bases, with 13 bases between. Germline V gene lookup returns CDR1 ENHRY and CDR2 SYGVKD. The CDR3 runs 13 residues. The CDR3 sequence: CATLSGDTDTQYF. For the CDR3, the DNA is TGTGCCACCCTTAGCGGTGACACAGATACGCAGTATTTT.

The chain combines TRBV5-1 with TRBJ2-7, with D unclear. Trimming stripped 1 base from V and 0 bases from J, with 8 bases between. Looked up from germline, CDR1 is SGHRS and CDR2 is YFSETQ. CDR3 size: 14 residues. CDR3 sequence: CASSLSTNSYEQYF. In DNA, the CDR3 is TGCGCCAGCAGCTTGTCCACAAACTCCTACGAGCAGTACTTC.

The genes are TRBV30 and TRBJ1-6, with a weak D call TRBD1 (5 bases). The V gene's germline CDR1 is GTSNPN and CDR2 SVGIG (reference sequence). The CDR3 is 16 residues long. Trimming took off 4 bases at V and 3 bases at J, with 16 bases between the two ends. The CDR3 protein is CAWTGWAKSYNSPLHF. DNA for the CDR3: TGTGCCTGGACAGGGTGGGCGAAGAGCTATAATTCACCCCTCCACTTT.

The chain couples TRBV7-2 to TRBJ1-5; TRBD1 is a possible D gene (5 bases). V was trimmed by 5 bases and J by 2 bases, leaving 16 bases between them. The CDR3 is 16 amino acids. CDR1 SGHTA and CDR2 FQGNSA come from the germline V gene. The CDR3 loop reads CASSKGDGVGNQPQHF. DNA of the CDR3: TGTGCCAGCAGCAAAGGGGATGGCGTTGGCAATCAGCCCCAGCATTTT.

The chain uses TRBV5-8 and TRBJ2-7; D might be TRBD1 (7 bases). V lost 0 bases, J lost 0 bases, and 16 bases lay in between. CDR1 is SGHTS, CDR2 YDEGEE, per germline. The CDR3 sequence is 17 residues long. CDR3 in amino acids: CASSLVAAGGFSYEQYF. CDR3 in DNA: TGTGCCAGCAGCTTGGTAGCGGCAGGGGGATTCTCCTACGAGCAGTACTTC.

This sequence joins TRBV7-9 and TRBJ2-6, with 9 bases aligning to TRBD1. V shed 4 bases, J shed 3 bases, and the junction held 4 bases outside the gene matches. CDR1 is SEHNR, CDR2 FQNEAQ, per germline (reference sequence). The CDR3 extends over 16 amino acids. The CDR3 DNA reads TGTGCCAGCAGCTCGACAGGGGGTGGTGGGGCCAACGTCCTGACTTTC. This translates into CASSSTGGGGANVLTF.

This clone was detected once. V gene TRBV4-1 combines with J gene TRBJ1-4; D is unclear. The ends were cut back, 1 base at V and 4 bases at J, with 13 bases in the middle. Germline lookup yields CDR1 MGHRA and CDR2 YSYEKL. CDR3 length: 16 amino acids. CDR3 sequence reads: CASSQVVTGFNEKLFF. CDR3 DNA: TGCGCCAGCAGCCAAGTGGTCACGGGTTTTAATGAAAAACTGTTTTTT.

The CDR3 loop is CASSLRENEQFF. CDR3 sequence (DNA): TGTGCCAGTAGTCTCAGGGAAAATGAGCAGTTCTTC. The chain combines TRBV19 with TRBJ2-1, with TRBD1 as a possible D gene (5 bases). The CDR3 sequence is 12 residues long. V was trimmed by 5 bases and J by 7 bases, leaving 9 bases between them. The V gene's germline CDR1 is LNHDA and CDR2 SQIVND (reference sequence).

The CDR3 protein is CASSVARRGAYNEQFF. DNA of the CDR3: TGTGCCAGCAGCGTAGCCCGGCGGGGAGCCTACAATGAGCAGTTCTTC. J is TRBJ2-1 and V is TRBV9; possibly TRBD2 for D (6 bases). Germline CDR1 is SGDLS and CDR2 is YYNGEE. Deletions cut 0 bases from V and 2 bases from J, with 12 bases between. This CDR3 has 16 amino acids.

This clone turned up a few times. The chain links TRBV2 to TRBJ1-1; weak D call: TRBD1 (6 bases). V shed 5 bases and J shed 0 bases, with 10 bases lying between them. CDR3 size: 14 residues. The germline V gene encodes CDR1 SNHLY and CDR2 FYNNEI. In DNA, the CDR3 is TGTGCCAGCAGTAACAGGGTTTTGAACACTGAAGCTTTCTTT. Encoded protein: CASSNRVLNTEAFF.

The rearrangement links TRBV27 to TRBJ1-6; the match to TRBD1 covers 7 bases. V shed 4 bases, J shed 3 bases, and the junction held 3 bases outside the gene matches. This CDR3 has 15 amino acids. Germline loops: CDR1 MNHEY, CDR2 SMNVEV (reference sequence). CDR3 sequence reads: CASSSGQVYNSPLHF. The CDR3 DNA reads as TGTGCCAGCAGTTCCGGACAGGTCTATAATTCACCCCTCCACTTT.

The chain is built from TRBV15 and TRBJ2-5, with 10 bases matching TRBD2. The V and J ends lost 1 base and 5 bases, in that order; junction bases with no gene match: 7. The CDR3 covers 16 residues. Germline V gene lookup returns CDR1 LNHNV and CDR2 YYDKDF (reference sequence). CDR3 nucleotides: TGTGCCACCAGCAGAGGGAGCGGGGGGGCCGTGGAGACCCAGTACTTC. This gives the protein CATSRGSGGAVETQYF.

This rearrangement joins TRBV4-1 to TRBJ2-3; TRBD2 is a possible D gene (6 bases). CDR3 length: 17 residues. The V and J ends lost 1 base and 4 bases respectively, with 18 bases between them. Germline loops: CDR1 MGHRA, CDR2 YSYEKL. The chain's CDR3 is CASSQVFTRGRPDTQYF. CDR3 coding DNA: TGCGCCAGCAGCCAAGTCTTCACGCGGGGTAGACCAGATACGCAGTATTTT.

The V call is TRBV4-1, the J call TRBJ1-2; D call uncertain. The V end was cut by 0 bases, the J end by 5 bases, with 13 bases between. From germline, CDR1 is MGHRA and CDR2 YSYEKL. The CDR3 is 15 amino acids. This CDR3 reads CASSQEMGWRYGYTF. The CDR3 DNA reads as TGCGCCAGCAGCCAAGAAATGGGTTGGAGGTATGGCTACACCTTC.

As regards this clone: Other DNA sequences from this sample encode an identical CDR3 as well. This chain links TRBV29-1 with TRBJ1-3, with 8 bases that match TRBD1. The CDR3 consists of 13 residues. CDR1 and CDR2 (germline): SQVTM, ANQGSEA. Germline trimming cut 6 bases from V and 3 bases from J; bases unmatched to any gene: 4. CDR3 DNA sequence: TGCAGCGTCTCGGACAGGGTTGGAAACACCATATATTTT. Residues: CSVSDRVGNTIYF.

As regards this clone: Compared with germline, one end of the junction differs, possibly owing to a read error. The chain employs TRBV5-1 and TRBJ2-4; 8 positions agree with TRBD1. The CDR3 runs 20 residues. Germline V lookup: CDR1 SGHRS, CDR2 YFSETQ. The CDR3 region has the DNA TGCGCCAGCAGCTTGGGGTTCGGGTCAGGACAGGGCGTATCCATCGGAGGTCCAAACTTC. Amino acid sequence: CASSLGFGSGQGVSIGGPNF. Using reference TRBV5-1 and TRBJ2-4 for the parts outside the CDR3, the full variable domain is KAGVTQTPRYLIKTRGQQVTLSCSPISGHRSVSWYQQTPGQGLQFLFEYFSETQRNKGNFPGRFSGRQFSNSRSEMNVSTLELGDSALYLCASSLGFGSGQGVSIGGPNFGAGTRLSVL.

This rearrangement joins TRBV7-8 to TRBJ1-1; TRBD1 matches at 7 bases. V trimming: 3 bases; J trimming: 2 bases; junction bases outside the gene matches: 9. Germline CDR1 and CDR2: SGHVS and FQNEAQ. This CDR3 is 16 amino acids long. CDR3 in amino acids: CASSFQAGTDNTEAFF. In nucleotides, the CDR3 is TGTGCCAGCAGCTTCCAAGCCGGGACAGATAACACTGAAGCTTTCTTT. Full variable domain (outside the CDR3, taken from reference TRBV7-8 and TRBJ1-1): GAGVSQSPRYKVAKRGQDVALRCDPISGHVSLFWYQQALGQGPEFLTYFQNEAQLDKSGLPSDRFFAERPEGSVSTLKIQRTQQEDSAVYLCASSFQAGTDNTEAFFGQGTRLTVV.

This CDR3 is CASSYQLAGGGETQYF. CDR3 bases: TGTGCCAGCAGCTACCAACTAGCGGGGGGGGGAGAGACCCAGTACTTC. V is TRBV5-6 and J is TRBJ2-5, with 13 bases lining up with TRBD2. With 3 bases clipped from V and 4 bases from J, the junction kept 6 bases outside the gene matches. The germline V gene encodes CDR1 SGHDT and CDR2 YYEEEE. The CDR3 is made up of 16 amino acids.

The sample holds one count of this clone. The CDR3 nucleotides read TGTGCCAGCAGTGAAGCGCGGAGATCCCTCCACTTT. Protein product: CASSEARRSLHF. This chain connects TRBV6-1 to TRBJ1-6; D is ambiguous. The CDR3 is 12 amino acids. Germline loops: CDR1 MNHNS, CDR2 SASEGT. V was clipped by 0 bases and J by 14 bases, with 8 bases between them.

This clone was seen just once. The chain combines TRBV19 with TRBJ2-5, with a weak D call TRBD1 (5 bases). The CDR3 runs to 17 residues. Germline V lookup: CDR1 LNHDA, CDR2 SQIVND (reference sequence). V shed 5 bases and J shed 2 bases, with 21 bases lying between them. CDR3 protein: CASSPSPARAGQETQYF. CDR3 in DNA: TGTGCCAGTAGTCCCAGCCCCGCCAGGGCTGGGCAAGAGACCCAGTACTTC.

CDR3 bases: TGTGCCAGCAGTTTAGTGAGGAACATGAACACTGAAGCTTTCTTT. Translated, it gives CASSLVRNMNTEAFF. This chain links TRBV27 with TRBJ1-1; D not resolved. Deletions cut 2 bases from V and 0 bases from J, with 10 bases between. CDR3 size: 15 residues. Germline CDR1 is MNHEY and CDR2 is SMNVEV (reference sequence).

The table lists this clone with a few counts. The chain couples TRBV5-4 to TRBJ1-5; 11 bases fit TRBD1. Germline CDR1 SGHNT, CDR2 YYREEE (reference sequence). This CDR3 has 19 residues. V was clipped by 2 bases and J by 2 bases; unmatched bases: 12. In nucleotides, the CDR3 is TGTGCCAGCAGCTTCCCGCGCCGGACAGGGGGCGCCGGCAATCAGCCCCAGCATTTT. Encoded protein: CASSFPRRTGGAGNQPQHF.